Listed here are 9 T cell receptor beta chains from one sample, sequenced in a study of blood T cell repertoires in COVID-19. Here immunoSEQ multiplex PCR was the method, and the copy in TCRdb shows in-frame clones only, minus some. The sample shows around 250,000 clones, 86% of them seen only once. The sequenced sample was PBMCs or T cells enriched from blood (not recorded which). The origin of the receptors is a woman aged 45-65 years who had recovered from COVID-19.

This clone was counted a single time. The chain's CDR3 is CASSYWSAGEAFF. CDR3 coding DNA: TGTGCCAGCAGTTACTGGAGTGCTGGGGAAGCTTTCTTT. The V call is TRBV6-2 or TRBV6-3, the J call TRBJ1-1; D ambiguous. The CDR3 extends over 13 amino acids. Trimming cost V 1 base and J 8 bases, with 11 bases left between them. CDR1 and CDR2 (germline): MNHEY, SVGEGT.

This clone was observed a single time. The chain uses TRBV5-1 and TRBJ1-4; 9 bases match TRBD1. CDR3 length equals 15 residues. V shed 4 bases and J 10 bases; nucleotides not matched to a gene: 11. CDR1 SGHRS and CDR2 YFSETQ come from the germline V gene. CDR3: CASSPRTGEIGKLFF. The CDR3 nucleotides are TGCGCCAGCAGCCCTCGGACAGGGGAGATCGGAAAACTGTTTTTT.

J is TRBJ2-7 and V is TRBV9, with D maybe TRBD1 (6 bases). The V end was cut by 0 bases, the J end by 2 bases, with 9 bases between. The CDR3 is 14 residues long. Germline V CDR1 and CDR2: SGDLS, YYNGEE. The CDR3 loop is CASSVGTAPYEQYF. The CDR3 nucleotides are TGTGCCAGCAGCGTAGGGACAGCTCCCTACGAGCAGTACTTC.

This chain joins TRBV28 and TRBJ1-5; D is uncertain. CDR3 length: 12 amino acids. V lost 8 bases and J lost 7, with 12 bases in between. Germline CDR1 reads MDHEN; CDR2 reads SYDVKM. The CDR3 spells CASRAGYQPQHF. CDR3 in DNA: TGTGCCAGCCGAGCAGGATACCAGCCCCAGCATTTT.

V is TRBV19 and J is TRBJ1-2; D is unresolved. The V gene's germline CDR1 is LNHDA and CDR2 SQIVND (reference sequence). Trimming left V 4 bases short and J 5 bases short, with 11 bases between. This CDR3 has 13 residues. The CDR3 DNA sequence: TGTGCCAGTAGTACGGACTCGGCGTATGGCTACACCTTC. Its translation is CASSTDSAYGYTF.

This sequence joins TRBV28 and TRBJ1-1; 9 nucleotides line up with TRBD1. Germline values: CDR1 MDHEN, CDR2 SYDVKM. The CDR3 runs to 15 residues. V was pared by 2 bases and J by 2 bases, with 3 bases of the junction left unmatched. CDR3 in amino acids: CASSLQTGGNTEAFF. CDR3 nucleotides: TGTGCCAGCAGTTTACAGACAGGGGGAAACACTGAAGCTTTCTTT.

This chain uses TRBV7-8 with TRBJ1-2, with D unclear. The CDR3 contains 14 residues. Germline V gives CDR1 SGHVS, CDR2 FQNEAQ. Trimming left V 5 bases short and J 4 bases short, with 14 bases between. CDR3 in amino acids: CASSRVQDPYGYTF. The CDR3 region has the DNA TGTGCCAGCAGCCGAGTCCAGGATCCCTATGGCTACACCTTC.

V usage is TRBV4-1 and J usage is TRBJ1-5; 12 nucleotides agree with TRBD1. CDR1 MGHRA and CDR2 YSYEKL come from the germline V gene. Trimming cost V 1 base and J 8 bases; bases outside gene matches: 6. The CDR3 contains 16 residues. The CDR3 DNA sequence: TGCGCCAGCAGCCAAGTGGGACAGGGGGCCCCGAAGCCCCAGCATTTT. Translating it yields CASSQVGQGAPKPQHF.

The CDR3 nucleotides read TGTGCCAGCAGCCAAGACCCGGGAAACACCGGGGAGCTGTTTTTT. This encodes CASSQDPGNTGELFF. The V call is TRBV3-1 (or the pseudogene TRBV3-2), the J call TRBJ2-2; D may be TRBD2 (5 bases). The germline V gene has CDR1 LGHDT and CDR2 YNNKEL (reference sequence). This CDR3 is 15 amino acids long. Trimming stripped 0 bases from V and 2 bases from J, with 7 bases between.